The rows below give T cell receptor beta chains drawn from one sample of a study of control samples from healthy donors and cancer patients. The repertoire was sequenced with immunoSEQ multiplex PCR; TCRdb's copy has only in-frame clones and lacks some. The repertoire holds 130,000 or so clones, with nearly 90% as singletons. Sequences were obtained from blood. These receptors all come from a man in his fifties or sixties in good health. CDR3s include the opening cysteine and the closing phenylalanine or tryptophan. A D gene is named only where the DNA matches it firmly. A clone size is listed for some rows: how often the clone was seen (once, few, many), or a class if it is expanded.

d_gene,j_gene,v_gene,abundance,CDR3aa,CDR3nt
-,TRBJ2-5,TRBV3-1/TRBV3-2,once,CASSQGAVQETQYF,TGTGCCAGCAGCCAAGGGGCGGTACAAGAGACCCAGTACTTC
-,TRBJ2-3,TRBV24-1,few,CATSGAGIHTQYF,TGTGCCACCAGTGGGGCAGGGATACATACGCAGTATTTT
-,TRBJ1-1,TRBV2,-,CASSEDGQKGREAFF,TGTGCCAGCAGTGAAGACGGGCAGAAGGGCCGTGAAGCTTTCTTT
-,TRBJ2-7,TRBV6-5,-,CASSLEGYEQYF,TGTGCCAGCAGTTTGGAGGGCTACGAGCAGTACTTC
TRBD1,TRBJ2-1,TRBV30,-,CAWDNGTGVSYEQFF,TGTGCCTGGGATAACGGGACAGGGGTCTCTTATGAGCAGTTCTTC
TRBD1,TRBJ1-6,TRBV5-1,-,CASSGGGQGRSPLHF,TGCGCCAGCAGCGGGGGTGGACAGGGGCGTTCACCCCTCCACTTT
-,TRBJ2-2,TRBV7-7,-,CASSLSIGQPTGELFF,TGTGCTAGCAGCTTAAGTATAGGTCAGCCCACCGGGGAGCTGTTTTTT
-,TRBJ1-6,TRBV10-2,-,CASSTGTFESPLHF,TGCGCCAGCAGCACAGGAACGTTTGAATCACCCCTCCACTTT
-,TRBJ1-5,TRBV19,-,CATQARGGQPQHF,TGTGCCACCCAAGCCAGGGGAGGTCAGCCCCAGCATTTT
-,TRBJ2-7,TRBV7-2,-,CASTPRRSPEQYF,TGTGCCAGCACCCCCCGCCGGTCTCCCGAGCAGTACTTC
TRBD2,TRBJ2-1,TRBV5-8,-,CASHPYERGAHYNEQFF,TGTGCCAGCCACCCCTATGAGCGGGGGGCCCACTACAATGAGCAGTTCTTC
TRBD1,TRBJ2-7,TRBV5-1,-,CASSAMTGITYEQYF,TGCGCCAGCAGCGCGATGACAGGGATCACCTACGAGCAGTACTTC
TRBD1,TRBJ1-5,TRBV6-5,-,CASRRTGGNQPQHF,TGTGCCAGCAGGCGGACAGGGGGAAATCAGCCCCAGCATTTT
-,TRBJ1-4,TRBV6-5,-,CASRRDMLLFF,TGTGCCAGCAGACGGGACATGCTACTGTTTTTT
-,TRBJ1-1,TRBV28,few,CASSLLSTEAFF,TGTGCCAGCAGTTTATTAAGTACTGAAGCTTTCTTT
TRBD1,TRBJ2-1,TRBV19,-,CASSIDGTEYNEQFF,TGTGCCAGTAGTATTGACGGGACAGAATACAATGAGCAGTTCTTC
-,TRBJ2-7,TRBV4-1,-,CASSQVLHYEQYF,TGCGCCAGCAGCCAAGTGTTGCACTACGAGCAGTACTTC
-,TRBJ1-1,TRBV5-5,-,CASSREPWGNTEAFF,TGTGCCAGCAGCCGCGAACCGTGGGGGAACACTGAAGCTTTCTTT
-,TRBJ2-7,TRBV6-2/TRBV6-3,once,CASSPGFSYEQYF,TGTGCCAGCAGCCCAGGGTTCTCCTACGAGCAGTACTTC
-,TRBJ2-1,TRBV6-6,once,CASSYPTTGIEQFF,TGTGCCAGCAGTTACCCGACGACAGGAATTGAGCAGTTCTTC
-,TRBJ2-7,TRBV5-1,-,CASSLRGRFYEQYF,TGCGCCAGCAGCTTGAGGGGACGCTTCTACGAGCAGTACTTC
TRBD1,TRBJ1-3,TRBV19,few,CASSLGRTGGNTIYF,TGTGCCAGTAGCCTCGGGCGGACAGGTGGAAACACCATATATTTT
TRBD2,TRBJ2-3,TRBV3-1/TRBV3-2,-,CASSQDGGSGGTDTQYF,TGTGCCAGCAGCCAAGATGGGGGCAGCGGGGGGACAGATACGCAGTATTTT
-,TRBJ2-3,TRBV2,-,CASRMDGGDTQYF,TGTGCCAGCAGAATGGACGGAGGAGATACGCAGTATTTT
TRBD1,TRBJ2-2,TRBV24-1,-,CATSSGTDTGELFF,TGTGCCACCAGTTCCGGGACAGACACCGGGGAGCTGTTTTTT
-,TRBJ2-7,TRBV19,-,CASSQSRGWDEQYF,TGTGCCAGTAGTCAATCCAGGGGTTGGGACGAGCAGTACTTC
-,TRBJ2-7,TRBV5-1,-,CASSSDGTYEQYF,TGCGCCAGCAGCTCCGACGGGACCTACGAGCAGTACTTC
-,TRBJ1-2,TRBV12-3/TRBV12-4,-,CASSTQRSLYTF,TGTGCCAGCAGCACCCAACGATCTCTCTACACCTTC
TRBD1,TRBJ1-2,TRBV6-6,once,CASSSSTGGVYGYTF,TGTGCCAGCAGTTCCTCGACAGGGGGAGTCTATGGCTACACCTTC
TRBD1,TRBJ2-2,TRBV15,-,CATSDWGQGELIGELFF,TGTGCCACCAGCGATTGGGGACAGGGGGAACTTATAGGGGAGCTGTTTTTT
TRBD1,TRBJ2-3,TRBV5-1,-,CASSLVTGITSTDTQYF,TGCGCCAGCAGCTTGGTGACAGGGATTACTAGCACAGATACGCAGTATTTT
TRBD2,TRBJ2-5,TRBV11-3,-,CASSIARLAGGLETQYF,TGTGCCAGCAGCATTGCCCGACTAGCGGGGGGGCTTGAGACCCAGTACTTC
TRBD2,TRBJ2-1,TRBV19,many,CASSIRLAGIYNEQFF,TGTGCCAGTAGTATACGACTAGCGGGGATCTACAATGAGCAGTTCTTC
-,TRBJ2-1,TRBV7-7,-,CASSLGTSSYNEQFF,TGTGCCAGCAGCTTAGGGACTTCAAGCTACAATGAGCAGTTCTTC
-,TRBJ1-2,TRBV27,-,CASSLSPEGGRYGYTF,TGTGCCAGCAGTTTATCCCCCGAGGGGGGGAGATATGGCTACACCTTC
-,TRBJ2-3,TRBV5-4,-,CASSVGTDTQYF,TGTGCCAGCAGCGTGGGAACAGATACGCAGTATTTT
TRBD1,TRBJ2-2,TRBV6-5,-,CASSYLGTANTGELFF,TGTGCCAGCAGTTACCTCGGGACAGCGAACACCGGGGAGCTGTTTTTT
TRBD1,TRBJ1-1,TRBV7-9,once,CASKLGRGQKKETEAFF,TGTGCCAGTAAGTTGGGCAGGGGGCAAAAAAAGGAGACTGAAGCTTTCTTT
TRBD2,TRBJ2-5,TRBV5-1,-,CASSLENLAGGLETQYF,TGCGCCAGCAGCTTGGAGAACTTGGCGGGGGGGTTGGAGACCCAGTACTTC
-,TRBJ2-7,TRBV2,once,CASGRYSYEQYF,TGTGCCAGTGGGCGGTACTCCTACGAGCAGTACTTC